The entry below gives a single T cell receptor (beta chain) sequence along with its context. The sample belongs to a study of cytomegalovirus exposure and HLA in healthy donors. Both 60 Vbeta primers and 13 Jbeta primers went into the PCR. This table comes from immunoSEQ multiplex PCR, and its TCRdb copy is limited to in-frame clones, with some not included. The sample has over 150,000 clones, 70% to 80% seen once. Germline V gene lookup returns CDR1 SGHRS and CDR2 YFSETQ. The CDR3 contains 19 residues. Trimming took 0 bases from V and 0 from J, leaving 18 bases between them. The sequenced sample consisted of PBMCs. This sequence originates from a woman aged 55-69 years in good health and CMV-seropositive. The chain employs TRBV5-1 and TRBJ1-4, with D possibly matching TRBD1 (5 bases). CDR3 sequence (DNA): TGCGCCAGCAGCTTGGGAGGGACTTTGCCAAGGGCAACTAATGAAAAACTGTTTTTT. Its translation is CASSLGGTLPRATNEKLFF. Full variable domain (missing parts from reference TRBV5-1 and TRBJ1-4): KAGVTQTPRYLIKTRGQQVTLSCSPISGHRSVSWYQQTPGQGLQFLFEYFSETQRNKGNFPGRFSGRQFSNSRSEMNVSTLELGDSALYLCASSLGGTLPRATNEKLFFGSGTQLSVL.